A selection of T cell receptor beta chains follows, all from one sample in a study of blood T cell repertoires in COVID-19. Method: immunoSEQ multiplex PCR; TCRdb's copy keeps in-frame clones and lacks some. The sample consists of over 200,000 clones, roughly 85% of them appearing once. The sample was PBMCs or T cells enriched from blood (not recorded which). These receptors all stem from a man aged 40-49 years who had recovered from COVID-19. CDR3s include the opening cysteine and the closing phenylalanine or tryptophan. Each record gives: V gene, clone size, CDR3 protein. Clone size is shown for a subset of rows, as once, few, many or a class of expanded clone.

v_call: TRBV30
clone_size: once
cdr3_aa: CAWSQDNQPQHF

v_call: TRBV28
clone_size: few
cdr3_aa: CASSPSGTDTQYF

v_call: TRBV5-1
clone_size: NA
cdr3_aa: CASSLVSGMSTDTQYF

v_call: TRBV6-2/TRBV6-3
clone_size: once
cdr3_aa: CASSSGQAYNEQFF

v_call: TRBV28
clone_size: NA
cdr3_aa: CASRRSVTDTQYF

v_call: TRBV4-1
clone_size: NA
cdr3_aa: CASRQRGQGGFYGYTF

v_call: TRBV2
clone_size: NA
cdr3_aa: CASSEWQGNYGYTF

v_call: TRBV11-3
clone_size: NA
cdr3_aa: CASSLGDSNYGYTF

v_call: TRBV18
clone_size: NA
cdr3_aa: CASSLSGRGEQYF

v_call: TRBV30
clone_size: NA
cdr3_aa: CAWRGQGIGNTIYF

v_call: TRBV5-8
clone_size: NA
cdr3_aa: CASSLGLAIDNEQFF

v_call: TRBV11-3
clone_size: NA
cdr3_aa: CASSADGTGSSYEQYF

v_call: TRBV18
clone_size: NA
cdr3_aa: CASSPTGGAVGEQYF

v_call: TRBV3-1/TRBV3-2
clone_size: NA
cdr3_aa: CASSPSNGRAAFF

v_call: TRBV5-1
clone_size: NA
cdr3_aa: CASSVLTSGTYEQYF

v_call: TRBV19
clone_size: medium-sized
cdr3_aa: CASSPTANTGELFF

v_call: TRBV21-1
clone_size: NA
cdr3_aa: CASSKGQLAGVSDEQFF

v_call: TRBV6-1
clone_size: NA
cdr3_aa: CASSEPQDRVAFF

v_call: TRBV28
clone_size: once
cdr3_aa: CASSRGTFANTGELFF

v_call: TRBV5-1
clone_size: few
cdr3_aa: CASSLGTGDQPQHF

v_call: TRBV2
clone_size: NA
cdr3_aa: CAQQFKDAGEKLFF

v_call: TRBV5-1
clone_size: NA
cdr3_aa: CASSLLAGHGNEQYF

v_call: TRBV5-1
clone_size: few
cdr3_aa: CASSSNFHGQGSSSPLHF

v_call: TRBV13
clone_size: NA
cdr3_aa: CASSLQVNTEAFF

v_call: TRBV3-1/TRBV3-2
clone_size: NA
cdr3_aa: CASSQGTGNTEAFF

v_call: TRBV11-1
clone_size: NA
cdr3_aa: CASSPNMATGELFF

v_call: TRBV30
clone_size: NA
cdr3_aa: CAWSGSGVRPQHF

v_call: TRBV7-8
clone_size: NA
cdr3_aa: CASSPQTGAGHNQPQHF

v_call: TRBV6-5
clone_size: NA
cdr3_aa: CASFRELNTGELFF

v_call: TRBV11-3
clone_size: NA
cdr3_aa: CASSLGSYEQYF

v_call: TRBV9
clone_size: NA
cdr3_aa: CASSVGTNNYGYTF

v_call: TRBV5-1
clone_size: NA
cdr3_aa: CASSPGEREETQYF

v_call: TRBV2
clone_size: NA
cdr3_aa: CASSERGAGYTF

v_call: TRBV14
clone_size: NA
cdr3_aa: CASSQGSYRGRNTEAFF

v_call: TRBV14
clone_size: NA
cdr3_aa: CASSQGISSYEQYF

v_call: TRBV28
clone_size: NA
cdr3_aa: CASSTRTGTDTQYF

v_call: TRBV4-1
clone_size: NA
cdr3_aa: CASSQFAADQSNNSPLHF

v_call: TRBV15
clone_size: NA
cdr3_aa: CATSRDLLAEQYF

v_call: TRBV28
clone_size: NA
cdr3_aa: CASHDINQPQHF

v_call: TRBV2
clone_size: NA
cdr3_aa: CASSERVAAGYTF

v_call: TRBV19
clone_size: NA
cdr3_aa: CASSILRGQGSNEQFF

v_call: TRBV13
clone_size: once
cdr3_aa: CASSLGLGRDNNEQFF

v_call: TRBV14
clone_size: NA
cdr3_aa: CASSLGTGYYLGYEQYF

v_call: TRBV19
clone_size: NA
cdr3_aa: CASSDRAPPATNEKLFF

v_call: TRBV6-4
clone_size: many
cdr3_aa: CASSEGGGNQPQHF

v_call: TRBV7-2
clone_size: few
cdr3_aa: CASSVSGQLYEQYF

v_call: TRBV27
clone_size: NA
cdr3_aa: CASRPLGGRQGANEQYF

v_call: TRBV15
clone_size: NA
cdr3_aa: CATSRARFGDQPQHF

v_call: TRBV2
clone_size: NA
cdr3_aa: CASSLSSLYEQYF

v_call: TRBV18
clone_size: NA
cdr3_aa: CASSPQIDNSYEQYF

v_call: TRBV7-8
clone_size: NA
cdr3_aa: CASSSLSGTGRHEQFF

v_call: TRBV10-3
clone_size: NA
cdr3_aa: CAISEGGLSGNTIYF

v_call: TRBV19
clone_size: NA
cdr3_aa: CASSGAGLASYEQYF

v_call: TRBV7-2
clone_size: NA
cdr3_aa: CASSKERLLNTEAFF

v_call: TRBV13
clone_size: few
cdr3_aa: CASSPSTGKANYGYTF

v_call: TRBV12-3/TRBV12-4
clone_size: NA
cdr3_aa: CASRTSGSYEQYF

v_call: TRBV2
clone_size: few
cdr3_aa: CASRGQTINYGYTF